The sequence of this T cell receptor (beta chain) was determined in a study of T cell changes during pregnancy in multiple sclerosis. Germline values: CDR1 MDHEN, CDR2 SYDVKM. This CDR3 spans 18 amino acids. The junction had 5 bases not matched to a gene; V was cut back by 2 bases and J by 1 base. The data were produced by immunoSEQ multiplex PCR, yet TCRdb's version contains in-frame clones alone and is incomplete. The sample has 65,000 to 80,000 clones, over 80% seen once; the top ten hold more than 0.8%. The source of this sequence is a female donor with multiple sclerosis, enrolled in a pregnancy study. The rearrangement joins TRBV28 to TRBJ2-4, with 13 bases aligning to TRBD2. Material: peripheral blood, obtained in the first trimester of pregnancy. CDR3 nucleotides: TGTGCCAGCAGTTTAAGGACTAGCGGGAGAGGGGCCAAAAACATTCAGTACTTC. This codes for CASSLRTSGRGAKNIQYF.